A single sample gave rise to the 32 T cell receptor beta chains below, sequenced in a study of OX40 agonist ivuxolimab in advanced cancers. Libraries were prepared by immunoSEQ multiplex PCR; TCRdb keeps only in-frame clonotypes and omits some of them. The sample lists about 35,000 clones; 80% to 95% were seen once. The source was CD4+ or CD8+ T cells sorted from blood, collected in a trial of the OX40 agonist ivuxolimab. These receptor sequences come from an adult with an advanced solid tumor such as melanoma, head and neck, liver or kidney cancer.

The chain's CDR3 is CASSLVGDYEQYF. The CDR3 DNA is TGCGCCAGCAGCTTGGTTGGGGACTACGAGCAGTACTTC. J is TRBJ2-7 and V is TRBV5-1; D gene ambiguous. The V end lost 0 bases, the J end lost 3 bases, and 7 bases lay between the germline ends. Looked up from germline, CDR1 is SGHRS and CDR2 is YFSETQ. This CDR3 is 13 amino acids long.

The rearrangement links TRBV27 to TRBJ2-3; 8 nucleotides agree with TRBD2. The germline gives CDR1 MNHEY, CDR2 SMNVEV (reference sequence). V shed 5 bases, J shed 4 bases, and the junction held 5 bases outside the gene matches. The CDR3 contains 14 residues. The CDR3 bases are TGTGCCAGCAGTCCACGACTAGCGTCAGATACGCAGTATTTT. Its protein product is CASSPRLASDTQYF.

The chain's CDR3 is CASSQPAARSTNYGYTF. CDR3 DNA: TGCGCCAGCAGCCAGCCGGCGGCGCGGTCAACTAACTATGGCTACACCTTC. The chain carries TRBV4-1 and TRBJ1-2; D call uncertain. Per germline, CDR1 MGHRA and CDR2 YSYEKL. The CDR3 has 17 amino acids. Trimming cost V 3 bases and J 0 bases, with 17 bases left between them.

The chain recombines TRBV29-1 with TRBJ2-7; D is unclear. The CDR3 length is 12 residues. Germline values: CDR1 SQVTM, CDR2 ANQGSEA. V was cut by 4 bases and J by 2 bases, with 9 bases left in between. The CDR3 region is CSVVSGTYEQYF. The CDR3 DNA sequence: TGCAGCGTTGTGTCCGGAACCTACGAGCAGTACTTC.

CDR3 loop: CASSLGTGGEQYF. Here the CDR3 DNA reads TGTGCCAGCAGCTTAGGCACAGGGGGCGAGCAGTACTTC. This chain uses TRBV7-9 with TRBJ2-7; 8 bases agree with TRBD1. The CDR3 extends over 13 amino acids. Germline CDR1 reads SEHNR; CDR2 reads FQNEAQ (reference sequence). Germline trimming cut 1 base from V and 6 bases from J; bases unmatched to any gene: 2.

This chain links TRBV28 with TRBJ2-5; D gene uncertain. The J call is in doubt because the DNA end fits TRBJ2-7 better. The germline gives CDR1 MDHEN, CDR2 SYDVKM. The CDR3 contains 12 residues. In DNA form, the CDR3 reads TGTGCCAGCAGTACCGAAGGGTACGAGCAGTACTTC. Its protein product is CASSTEGYEQYF.

V is TRBV7-9 and J is TRBJ2-2, with D perhaps given as TRBD1 or TRBD2 (6 bases each). Germline CDR1 SEHNR, CDR2 FQNEAQ (reference sequence). The CDR3 is 10 amino acids. The CDR3: CAGGTGELFF. As DNA, the CDR3 is TGTGCAGGGGGGACCGGGGAGCTGTTTTTT.

CDR3 coding DNA: TGTGCCAGCGAGAAGTGGACACAAAGCACAGATACGCAGTATTTT. Translating gives CASEKWTQSTDTQYF. The V gene is TRBV2, the J gene TRBJ2-3, with TRBD1 as a possible D gene (5 bases). The CDR3 runs 15 residues. Germline CDR1 is SNHLY and CDR2 is FYNNEI. Trimming pared 8 bases from V and 0 bases from J, leaving 15 bases between.

Notes on this clone: In the same sample, other DNA sequences code for this CDR3. CDR3 region: CASSFLGNSGANVLTF. Written as DNA, the CDR3 is TGTGCCAGCAGTTTCCTCGGAAACTCTGGGGCCAACGTCCTGACTTTC. The V and J genes are TRBV28 and TRBJ2-6; D remains unclear. Germline V CDR1 and CDR2: MDHEN, SYDVKM. The V and J ends lost 3 bases and 0 bases respectively, with 9 bases between them. The CDR3 consists of 16 residues.

The gene calls are TRBV19 and TRBJ2-7, with 11 bases aligning to TRBD2. CDR1 is LNHDA and CDR2 is SQIVND in the germline V gene (reference sequence). There are 15 residues in the CDR3. Trimming at V came to 5 bases and at J to 4 bases, leaving 7 bases not matched to a gene. As DNA, the CDR3 is TGTGCCAGTAGTTGGGGACTAGCGGATTTGTACGAGCAGTACTTC. Its translation is CASSWGLADLYEQYF.

The CDR3 loop reads CASSQETSGASYEQYF. For the CDR3, the DNA is TGCGCCAGCAGCCAAGAGACTAGCGGGGCCTCCTACGAGCAGTACTTC. V is TRBV4-1 and J is TRBJ2-7, with 11 bases matching TRBD2. The CDR3 consists of 16 residues. The germline CDR1 and CDR2 sequences are MGHRA and YSYEKL. V trimming: 0 bases; J trimming: 0 bases; junction bases outside the gene matches: 1.

This clone was recorded once. The chain links TRBV7-2 to TRBJ2-3, with D perhaps matching TRBD1 or TRBD2 (5 bases each). The CDR3 spans 12 residues. The germline V gene encodes CDR1 SGHTA and CDR2 FQGNSA. V shed 3 bases and J shed 12 bases, with 13 bases lying between them. The CDR3 loop reads CASSFGTGDQYF. The CDR3 nucleotides are TGTGCCAGCAGCTTTGGGACCGGGGACCAGTATTTT.

This clone was seen once. The genes are TRBV9 and TRBJ2-3; 8 positions match TRBD2. Trimming at V came to 1 base and at J to 0 bases, leaving 4 bases not matched to a gene. The CDR3 totals 16 residues. The germline gives CDR1 SGDLS, CDR2 YYNGEE. CDR3 sequence (DNA): TGTGCCAGCAGCGTACCGACTAGCGAAAGCACAGATACGCAGTATTTT. It specifies CASSVPTSESTDTQYF.

The chain recombines TRBV10-3 with TRBJ2-3, with D unclear. Per germline, CDR1 ENHRY and CDR2 SYGVKD. V lost 0 bases to trimming and J lost 1 base, with 5 bases between them. This CDR3 contains 14 residues. The CDR3 sequence is CAISESPGTDTQYF. CDR3 coding DNA: TGTGCCATCAGTGAGTCACCTGGCACAGATACGCAGTATTTT.

This chain connects TRBV27 to TRBJ2-2; perhaps TRBD1 as D (5 bases). Germline assignment: CDR1 MNHEY and CDR2 SMNVEV (reference sequence). The CDR3 loop spans 13 amino acids. The V end was cut by 4 bases, the J end by 4 bases, with 7 bases between. The CDR3, as DNA: TGTGCCAGCAGTTCGACAGTCACCGGGGAGCTGTTTTTT. Translation gives CASSSTVTGELFF.

This rearrangement joins TRBV9 to TRBJ1-5; 9 bases are a match to TRBD1. Germline lookup yields CDR1 SGDLS and CDR2 YYNGEE. The CDR3 has 13 amino acids. V trimming: 3 bases; J trimming: 7 bases; junction bases outside the gene matches: 2. In DNA form, the CDR3 reads TGTGCCAGCAGCGGGACAGGGGACCAGCCCCAGCATTTT. It yields the protein CASSGTGDQPQHF.

The chain joins TRBV6-1 to TRBJ2-1; D is undetermined. Germline V gene lookup returns CDR1 MNHNS and CDR2 SASEGT. V was pared by 2 bases and J by 10 bases, with 15 bases between. This CDR3 spans 14 amino acids. CDR3: CASSEPVTGREQFF. The CDR3, as DNA: TGTGCCAGCAGTGAACCTGTGACTGGTCGAGAGCAGTTCTTC.

This clone appeared once. J is TRBJ2-2 and V is TRBV9; 7 bases align to TRBD2. The CDR3 totals 14 residues. V trimming: 2 bases; J trimming: 7 bases; junction bases outside the gene matches: 5. Germline V gene data show CDR1 as SGDLS and CDR2 as YYNGEE. CDR3 nucleotide sequence: TGTGCCAGCAGCGTCGCGGGAGTTGGCGGGGAGCTGTTTTTT. It yields the protein CASSVAGVGGELFF.

The chain couples TRBV7-3 to TRBJ2-1; 11 nucleotides align to TRBD2. The CDR3 is 15 residues long. The V and J ends lost 5 bases and 8 bases, in that order; junction bases with no gene match: 8. The germline gives CDR1 SGHTA, CDR2 FQGTGA. The CDR3 DNA reads TGTGCCAGCAGCCCAAGACTAGCGGGAATGGATGAGCAGTTCTTC. It specifies CASSPRLAGMDEQFF.

V is TRBV27 and J is TRBJ2-1; D unresolved. CDR3 length equals 14 residues. V lost 0 bases and J 6 bases, leaving 9 bases between the germline ends. Germline V lookup: CDR1 MNHEY, CDR2 SMNVEV (reference sequence). CDR3 sequence: CASSLSLPVNEQFF. The CDR3 region has the DNA TGTGCCAGCAGTTTATCACTACCCGTCAATGAGCAGTTCTTC.

The chain uses TRBV2 and TRBJ2-1; D call uncertain. Germline V gene lookup returns CDR1 SNHLY and CDR2 FYNNEI. The CDR3 covers 11 residues. The ends were cut back, 1 base at V and 10 bases at J, with 5 bases in the middle. CDR3 sequence (DNA): TGTGCCAGCAGTGAAGAGCCCGAGCAGTTCTTC. Its protein product is CASSEEPEQFF. Complete variable domain (other parts from reference TRBV2 and TRBJ2-1): EPEVTQTPSHQVTQMGQEVILRCVPISNHLYFYWYRQILGQKVEFLVSFYNNEISEKSEIFDDQFSVERPDGSNFTLKIRSTKLEDSAMYFCASSEEPEQFFGPGTRLTVL.

This clone is categorized as medium-sized. The chain uses TRBV4-1 and TRBJ1-1; no firm D call. CDR3 length equals 12 residues. V lost 1 base to trimming and J lost 12 bases, with 12 bases between them. Germline assignment: CDR1 MGHRA and CDR2 YSYEKL. In DNA form, the CDR3 reads TGCGCCAGCAGCCAAGGAATGGGCGGAACTTTCTTT. Protein sequence: CASSQGMGGTFF.

V gene TRBV4-1 combines with J gene TRBJ2-1; TRBD2 matches at 10 bases. Germline V gives CDR1 MGHRA, CDR2 YSYEKL. V gave up 0 bases and J gave up 4 bases; unmatched junction bases: 6. The length of the CDR3 is 17 residues. This chain's CDR3 is CASSQDLTSGRYNEQFF. In DNA, the CDR3 is TGCGCCAGCAGCCAAGATCTGACTAGCGGGCGTTACAATGAGCAGTTCTTC.

The chain recombines TRBV7-9 with TRBJ2-1; 9 bases line up with TRBD2. CDR1 and CDR2 (germline): SEHNR, FQNEAQ (reference sequence). The length of the CDR3 is 13 residues. The junction had 6 bases not matched to a gene; V was cut back by 7 bases and J by 8 bases. The CDR3 loop is CASMREGVDEQFF. CDR3 in DNA: TGTGCCAGCATGCGGGAGGGGGTGGATGAGCAGTTCTTC.

V usage is TRBV28 and J usage is TRBJ1-5; a weak D match, TRBD1 (6 bases). Germline CDR1 reads MDHEN; CDR2 reads SYDVKM. Trimming shortened V by 0 bases and J by 2 bases, and 11 bases separated the two germline ends. The CDR3 is 16 residues long. The CDR3 DNA is TGTGCCAGCAGTTTATGGGAGGGGGTTGGCAATCAGCCCCAGCATTTT. Its translation is CASSLWEGVGNQPQHF. The whole variable domain, filled in from reference TRBV28 and TRBJ1-5, reads DVKVTQSSRYLVKRTGEKVFLECVQDMDHENMFWYRQDPGLGLRLIYFSYDVKMKEKGDIPEGYSVSREKKERFSLILESASTNQTSMYLCASSLWEGVGNQPQHFGDGTRLSIL.

The chain joins TRBV27 to TRBJ2-1; D might be TRBD2 (6 bases). Germline V gives CDR1 MNHEY, CDR2 SMNVEV (reference sequence). With 5 bases removed from V and 12 bases from J, the gap between germline ends came to 23 bases. The CDR3 loop spans 15 amino acids. The CDR3 sequence is CASSPLAGTSEGQFF. The CDR3, as DNA: TGTGCCAGCAGTCCCCTCGCGGGGACTTCGGAAGGGCAGTTCTTC.

The chain links TRBV19 to TRBJ1-1; unclear D gene. Trimming removed 1 base at V and 1 base at J, with 4 bases between. The germline V gene has CDR1 LNHDA and CDR2 SQIVND (reference sequence). This CDR3 contains 13 residues. The CDR3 sequence: CASSIVQNTEAFF. Written as DNA, the CDR3 is TGTGCCAGTAGTATAGTCCAGAACACTGAAGCTTTCTTT.

The chain carries TRBV5-8 and TRBJ2-2; 8 bases align to TRBD2. The V gene's germline CDR1 is SGHTS and CDR2 YDEGEE. V lost 4 bases and J lost 6; bases outside the gene matches: 2. This CDR3 spans 13 amino acids. In DNA form, the CDR3 reads TGTGCCAGCAGCCGGGAGGGCCCCGGGGAGCTGTTTTTT. This gives the protein CASSREGPGELFF.

The CDR3 protein is CASRLGGTDSEQFF. The CDR3 DNA sequence: TGTGCAAGTCGCTTAGGCGGAACAGACAGTGAGCAGTTCTTC. The chain links TRBV12-2 to TRBJ2-1; the table's D call of TRBD1 was not tested on the DNA. TRBV12-2 is a pseudogene locus. This CDR3 region has 14 residues.

The CDR3 here is CATRDRPYSGNTIYF. CDR3 nucleotide sequence: TGTGCCACCAGGGACAGGCCGTACTCTGGAAACACCATATATTTT. The V gene is TRBV15, the J gene TRBJ1-3; 7 bases map to TRBD1. The length of the CDR3 is 15 residues. Germline CDR1 is LNHNV and CDR2 is YYDKDF (reference sequence). V gave up 6 bases and J gave up 0 bases; unmatched junction bases: 5. The entire variable domain, with the rest obtained from reference TRBV15 and TRBJ1-3, is as follows: DAMVIQNPRYQVTQFGKPVTLSCSQTLNHNVMYWYQQKSSQAPKLLFHYYDKDFNNEADTPDNFQSRRPNTSFCFLDIRSPGLGDTAMYLCATRDRPYSGNTIYFGEGSWLTVV.

The chain combines TRBV19 with TRBJ2-1; D not certain. V gave up 0 bases and J gave up 2 bases, with 5 bases separating them. The CDR3 runs to 14 residues. The germline gives CDR1 LNHDA, CDR2 SQIVND (reference sequence). CDR3 residues: CASSIDGTYNEQFF. The CDR3 DNA is TGTGCCAGTAGTATAGACGGAACCTACAATGAGCAGTTCTTC.

The chain joins TRBV27 to TRBJ2-5, with D possibly being TRBD2 (7 bases). The CDR3 spans 14 residues. V was clipped by 5 bases and J by 4 bases, with 14 bases between them. Germline CDR1 and CDR2: MNHEY and SMNVEV (reference sequence). CDR3: CASSPRGGAETQYF. For the CDR3, the DNA is TGTGCCAGCAGTCCAAGGGGGGGGGCAGAGACCCAGTACTTC.